Following are 21 T cell receptor beta chains from one sample sequenced in a study of blood T cell repertoires in COVID-19. Clones were sequenced by immunoSEQ multiplex PCR, and TCRdb holds only the in-frame ones, with some missing. The sample holds about 210,000 clones, over 80% seen once. Sequenced material: peripheral blood. All receptors come from a man aged 55 to 70 with COVID-19, enrolled during active disease.

This chain joins TRBV28 and TRBJ2-2; D is perhaps TRBD1 (5 bases). Germline CDR1 and CDR2: MDHEN and SYDVKM. The CDR3 loop spans 13 amino acids. Trimming left V 9 bases short and J 1 base short, with 9 bases between. The CDR3 is CASRGQNTGELFF. CDR3 sequence (DNA): TGTGCCAGTAGAGGACAGAACACCGGGGAGCTGTTTTTT.

J is TRBJ1-3 and V is TRBV5-4; D gene ambiguous. The CDR3 length is 16 residues. The ends were cut back, 0 bases at V and 1 base at J, with 11 bases in the middle. Germline values: CDR1 SGHNT, CDR2 YYREEE (reference sequence). The DNA of the CDR3 is TGTGCCAGCAGCTTGGGGCAGGCGGGATCTGGAAACACCATATATTTT. This gives the protein CASSLGQAGSGNTIYF.

This clone was picked up a small number of times. The V gene is TRBV6-1, the J gene TRBJ1-2; TRBD1 might be the D (6 bases). Trimming removed 3 bases from V and 5 bases from J, with 7 bases in between. The CDR3 spans 12 residues. Germline V gene sequence: CDR1 MNHNS, CDR2 SASEGT. CDR3 sequence: CASSEQGYGYTF. The CDR3 nucleotides are TGTGCCAGCAGTGAGCAGGGGTATGGCTACACCTTC.

V usage is TRBV28 and J usage is TRBJ2-5; weak D call: TRBD1 (5 bases). In germline, CDR1 is MDHEN, CDR2 SYDVKM. This CDR3 contains 14 residues. V shed 6 bases and J shed 5 bases, with 16 bases lying between them. The CDR3 sequence: CASRPSGRAETQYF. The CDR3 nucleotides are TGTGCCAGCAGACCCTCTGGCAGGGCTGAGACCCAGTACTTC.

This clone was found a few times. The chain combines TRBV9 with TRBJ1-2; TRBD1 matches 7 bases. The CDR3 loop spans 15 amino acids. The junction had 6 bases not matched to a gene; V was cut back by 0 bases and J by 4 bases. Per germline, CDR1 SGDLS and CDR2 YYNGEE. CDR3 protein: CASSVGQGDRYGYTF. CDR3 nucleotide sequence: TGTGCCAGCAGCGTAGGTCAGGGGGATCGCTATGGCTACACCTTC.

The genes are TRBV19 and TRBJ2-1; TRBD2 might be the D (6 bases). The CDR3 is made up of 15 amino acids. The germline V gene encodes CDR1 LNHDA and CDR2 SQIVND (reference sequence). Trimming shortened V by 8 bases and J by 4 bases, and 18 bases separated the two germline ends. The CDR3 DNA reads as TGTGCCAGTCAACCGACTAGAGCCACTTACAATGAGCAGTTCTTC. This sequence encodes CASQPTRATYNEQFF.

This clone was counted between two and nine times. The rearrangement uses TRBV2 and TRBJ1-5; D unresolved. Germline CDR1 reads SNHLY; CDR2 reads FYNNEI. V was clipped by 5 bases and J by 7 bases, with 12 bases between them. The CDR3 totals 13 residues. The CDR3 region has the DNA TGTGCCAGCAGTCCGGGGTGGGGACAGCCCCAGCATTTT. Protein: CASSPGWGQPQHF.

The chain is built from TRBV5-1 and TRBJ2-7; 8 bases match TRBD1. In germline, CDR1 is SGHRS, CDR2 YFSETQ. The CDR3 runs 15 residues. J was trimmed by 4 bases and V by 5 bases; bases with no gene match: 11. CDR3 loop: CASRPGQVPAYEQYF. Here the CDR3 DNA reads TGCGCCAGCAGGCCGGGACAGGTCCCCGCGTACGAGCAGTACTTC. Complete variable domain (other parts from reference TRBV5-1 and TRBJ2-7): KAGVTQTPRYLIKTRGQQVTLSCSPISGHRSVSWYQQTPGQGLQFLFEYFSETQRNKGNFPGRFSGRQFSNSRSEMNVSTLELGDSALYLCASRPGQVPAYEQYFGPGTRLTVT.

This chain connects TRBV5-1 to TRBJ1-1; 7 bases map to TRBD1. This CDR3 contains 14 residues. With V trimmed by 1 base and J by 3 bases, 3 bases remained unmatched. Germline V lookup: CDR1 SGHRS, CDR2 YFSETQ. CDR3 loop: CASSLRGRDTEAFF. In nucleotides, the CDR3 is TGCGCCAGCAGCTTGAGGGGGCGGGACACTGAAGCTTTCTTT.

V gene TRBV6-5 combines with J gene TRBJ1-2; weak D call: TRBD1 (5 bases). Trimming took 5 bases from V and 4 from J, leaving 17 bases between them. The CDR3 runs to 15 residues. CDR1 is MNHEY, CDR2 SVGAGI, per germline. The CDR3 coding sequence is TGTGCCAGCAGTCGGACGACAGCCTCGATCTATGGCTACACCTTC. Translated, it gives CASSRTTASIYGYTF.

The chain carries TRBV10-3 and TRBJ1-1; possible D gene TRBD1, 6 bases. V was trimmed by 5 bases and J by 7 bases, leaving 14 bases between them. The CDR3 runs 13 residues. In germline, CDR1 is ENHRY, CDR2 SYGVKD. DNA of the CDR3: TGTGCCATCAGTACCTTTGGACAGAATGAAGCTTTCTTT. This gives the protein CAISTFGQNEAFF.

The rearrangement links TRBV19 to TRBJ1-5, with D possibly matching TRBD1 (6 bases). The CDR3 covers 16 residues. V lost 5 bases, J lost 0 bases, and 14 bases lay in between. Germline-derived CDR1 and CDR2 are LNHDA and SQIVND (reference sequence). The CDR3 sequence: CASSPRQAISNQPQHF. For the CDR3, the DNA is TGTGCCAGTAGTCCGCGACAGGCCATTAGCAATCAGCCCCAGCATTTT.

The chain combines TRBV9 with TRBJ2-7, with 11 positions matching TRBD1. The CDR3 loop spans 15 amino acids. Germline V gene sequence: CDR1 SGDLS, CDR2 YYNGEE. V was clipped by 0 bases and J by 8 bases; unmatched bases: 7. The CDR3 nucleotides are TGTGCCAGCAGCGTAGGAAGGGGACAGGGGGATCAGCAGTACTTC. The encoded protein is CASSVGRGQGDQQYF. Together with reference TRBV9 and TRBJ2-7, the CDR3 gives the full variable domain: DSGVTQTPKHLITATGQRVTLRCSPRSGDLSVYWYQQSLDQGLQFLIQYYNGEERAKGNILERFSAQQFPDLHSELNLSSLELGDSALYFCASSVGRGQGDQQYFGPGTRLTVT.

Of note for this clone: Other DNA sequences in this sample translate to the same CDR3. The J gene is TRBJ2-7, the V gene TRBV19; D might be TRBD2 (5 bases). This CDR3 has 13 residues. Germline V gene sequence: CDR1 LNHDA, CDR2 SQIVND (reference sequence). V lost 1 base and J lost 1, with 5 bases in between. This CDR3 is CASSIGGSYEQYF. CDR3 bases: TGTGCCAGTAGTATAGGAGGGTCCTACGAGCAGTACTTC.

The V gene is TRBV18, the J gene TRBJ1-6; D is uncertain. Looked up from germline, CDR1 is KGHSH and CDR2 is LQKENI. The ends were cut back, 6 bases at V and 7 bases at J, with 10 bases in the middle. The CDR3 has 13 residues. DNA of the CDR3: TGTGCCAGCTCTCCGAACGGGAATTCACCCCTCCACTTT. This sequence encodes CASSPNGNSPLHF.

This chain connects TRBV27 to TRBJ1-5; 10 bases are a match to TRBD1. V was pared by 6 bases and J by 5 bases, with 10 bases of the junction left unmatched. The CDR3 extends over 16 amino acids. The V gene's germline CDR1 is MNHEY and CDR2 SMNVEV (reference sequence). CDR3 in DNA: TGTGCCAGCAGCCCGACAGGGGGCGTAAGCGATCAGCCCCAGCATTTT. As protein: CASSPTGGVSDQPQHF.

The rearrangement joins TRBV7-9 to TRBJ2-3, with D possibly being TRBD2 (5 bases). CDR3 length: 14 amino acids. V lost 2 bases and J 2 bases, leaving 8 bases between the germline ends. CDR1 is SEHNR, CDR2 FQNEAQ, per germline (reference sequence). The CDR3 is CASSLREFTDTQYF. CDR3 DNA sequence: TGTGCCAGCAGCTTAAGGGAGTTCACAGATACGCAGTATTTT.

The V call is TRBV29-1, the J call TRBJ1-1; tentative D call: TRBD1 (5 bases). This CDR3 is 13 amino acids long. Trimming took off 1 base at V and 4 bases at J, with 10 bases between the two ends. From germline, CDR1 is SQVTM and CDR2 ANQGSEA. CDR3 region: CSVEGQGGTEAFF. The CDR3 DNA reads as TGCAGCGTTGAAGGTCAGGGAGGCACTGAAGCTTTCTTT. Filled out from reference TRBV29-1 and TRBJ1-1, the complete variable domain reads SAVISQKPSRDICQRGTSLTIQCQVDSQVTMMFWYRQQPGQSLTLIATANQGSEATYESGFVIDKFPISRPNLTFSTLTVSNMSPEDSSIYLCSVEGQGGTEAFFGQGTRLTVV.

The chain uses TRBV18 and TRBJ1-2, with D perhaps matching TRBD1 (6 bases). The ends were cut back, 2 bases at V and 4 bases at J, with 20 bases in the middle. Germline V gives CDR1 KGHSH, CDR2 LQKENI. The CDR3 is 17 residues long. The CDR3 bases are TGTGCCAGCTCACCAAACCAGGGGAGCTCGCAGCTCTATGGCTACACCTTC. Residues: CASSPNQGSSQLYGYTF. The whole variable domain, remainder taken from reference TRBV18 and TRBJ1-2, is NAGVMQNPRHLVRRRGQEARLRCSPMKGHSHVYWYRQLPEEGLKFMVYLQKENIIDESGMPKERFSAEFPKEGPSILRIQQVVRGDSAAYFCASSPNQGSSQLYGYTFGSGTRLTVV.

This clone is a singleton in its sample. The CDR3 sequence: CASRPPVTGPGELFF. The CDR3 bases are TGTGCCAGCAGACCTCCCGTGACAGGGCCCGGGGAGCTGTTTTTT. The chain carries TRBV6-6 and TRBJ2-2, with 7 bases identical to TRBD1. J gave up 6 bases and V 6 bases, and 10 bases lay outside the gene matches. CDR3 length: 15 residues. The germline CDR1 and CDR2 sequences are MNHNY and SVGAGI (reference sequence).

V gene TRBV7-9 combines with J gene TRBJ1-4; D may be TRBD1 (5 bases). Trimming shortened V by 5 bases and J by 4 bases, and 11 bases separated the two germline ends. Germline assignment: CDR1 SEHNR and CDR2 FQNEAQ (reference sequence). This CDR3 spans 14 amino acids. The CDR3 is CASSLLQVNEKLFF. The CDR3 DNA follows: TGTGCCAGCAGCCTGTTACAGGTTAATGAAAAACTGTTTTTT.